One sample yielded the 15 T cell receptor beta chains listed below, sequenced in a study of shared clonotypes between healthy human individuals. The repertoire was sequenced with immunoSEQ multiplex PCR; TCRdb's copy has only in-frame clones and lacks some. This sample has approximately 620,000 clones, with approximately 97% found just once. Material: naive CD4+ T cells sorted from blood. Subset meaning: CD45RA+ positively selected. The receptors stem from a woman aged 25 to 39 in good health.

This clone has just one count. This chain connects TRBV11-2 to TRBJ2-5, with unresolved D. The end of the DNA aligns better with TRBJ2-7, so the J call may be wrong. CDR1 is SGHAT, CDR2 FQNNGV, per germline. The CDR3 is 16 amino acids. The CDR3, as DNA: TGTGCCAGCAGAAATATTAAAGGGCCCCGGGCCTACGAGCAGTACTTC. Protein sequence: CASRNIKGPRAYEQYF.

The chain uses TRBV28 and TRBJ2-5; 11 nucleotides line up with TRBD2. The J call may be faulty, since TRBJ2-7 better matches the DNA end. This CDR3 comprises 16 residues. Germline CDR1 and CDR2: MDHEN and SYDVKM. The DNA of the CDR3 is TGTGCCAGCAGTTTATCTACTAGCGGGAGTTCCTACGAGCAGTACTTC. Residues: CASSLSTSGSSYEQYF.

The V call is TRBV14, the J call TRBJ1-1; unclear D gene. The germline gives CDR1 SGHDN, CDR2 FVKESK. This CDR3 contains 14 residues. Trimming cost V 4 bases and J 1 base, with 10 bases left between them. For the CDR3, the DNA is TGTGCCAGCAGCCTTTTGACTGAGAACACTGAAGCTTTCTTT. It is translated as CASSLLTENTEAFF.

The chain couples TRBV6-1 to TRBJ2-3; TRBD1 might be the D (6 bases). V lost 6 bases and J 4 bases, leaving 17 bases between the germline ends. The CDR3 is made up of 15 amino acids. Germline CDR1 MNHNS, CDR2 SASEGT. The CDR3 here is CASSSQTGGADTQYF. In DNA, the CDR3 is TGTGCCAGCAGCTCCCAGACAGGAGGAGCAGATACGCAGTATTTT.

V gene TRBV28 combines with J gene TRBJ2-7; 8 nucleotides agree with TRBD1. The germline V gene has CDR1 MDHEN and CDR2 SYDVKM. The trim removed 2 bases at V and 5 bases at J, leaving 8 bases unmatched. CDR3 size: 15 residues. As DNA, the CDR3 is TGTGCCAGCAGTTTACAGGCAGGGGGCAGGGACGAGCAGTACTTC. Protein: CASSLQAGGRDEQYF.

This clone was observed once. The chain carries TRBV5-4 and TRBJ2-7; 10 nucleotides align to TRBD1. This CDR3 spans 14 amino acids. V was pared by 5 bases and J by 5 bases, with 7 bases of the junction left unmatched. Germline loops: CDR1 SGHNT, CDR2 YYREEE (reference sequence). CDR3 coding DNA: TGTGCCAGCAGACACCGGGACAGGGGTAACGAGCAGTACTTC. Translating it yields CASRHRDRGNEQYF.

The chain joins TRBV7-9 to TRBJ1-2; no reliable D call. The CDR3 has 8 residues. The V end lost 11 bases, the J end lost 8 bases, and 6 bases lay between the germline ends. Germline V lookup: CDR1 SEHNR, CDR2 FQNEAQ (reference sequence). The CDR3 region has the DNA TGTGCCGGCGGGGGCTACACCTTC. This codes for CAGGGYTF.

A word on this clone: Different DNA sequences within this sample yield the same CDR3. This chain connects TRBV6-5 to TRBJ2-3; D gene ambiguous. CDR3 length: 15 residues. Germline lookup yields CDR1 MNHEY and CDR2 SVGAGI. The V end was cut by 0 bases, the J end by 2 bases, with 9 bases between. The CDR3 reads CASSYSGGSTDTQYF. The CDR3 DNA reads TGTGCCAGCAGTTACTCAGGCGGTTCCACAGATACGCAGTATTTT.

The chain employs TRBV11-2 and TRBJ2-5, with 11 bases lining up with TRBD2. CDR3 length equals 16 residues. Per germline, CDR1 SGHAT and CDR2 FQNNGV. Trimming took 1 base from V and 5 from J; bases not matched to a gene: 6. This CDR3 is CASSLGVAGGPETQYF. The CDR3, as DNA: TGTGCCAGCAGCTTAGGGGTAGCGGGAGGGCCCGAGACCCAGTACTTC.

The chain links TRBV28 to TRBJ2-1; D might be TRBD1 (6 bases). CDR1 and CDR2 from the germline V gene are MDHEN and SYDVKM. The CDR3 covers 15 residues. Deletions cut 3 bases from V and 7 bases from J, with 16 bases between. In nucleotides, the CDR3 is TGTGCCAGCAGTTTTCCGGGAATGGGGACAAATGAGCAGTTCTTC. It is translated as CASSFPGMGTNEQFF.

The CDR3 sequence is CASRGASYGYTF. CDR3 DNA: TGTGCCAGCAGGGGGGCCTCCTATGGCTACACCTTC. The chain recombines TRBV27 with TRBJ1-2, with D tentatively TRBD1 (6 bases). There are 12 residues in the CDR3. The V gene's germline CDR1 is MNHEY and CDR2 SMNVEV (reference sequence). V lost 6 bases, J lost 4 bases, and 9 bases lay in between.

The chain combines TRBV15 with TRBJ1-4, with D tentatively TRBD1 (6 bases). V lost 2 bases and J lost 6, with 16 bases in between. The CDR3 length is 16 residues. Germline CDR1 LNHNV, CDR2 YYDKDF (reference sequence). The CDR3 region is CATSRSKQGRYEKLFF. The CDR3 DNA reads as TGTGCCACCAGCAGATCTAAACAGGGTCGGTATGAAAAACTGTTTTTT. Full variable domain (outside the CDR3, taken from reference TRBV15 and TRBJ1-4): DAMVIQNPRYQVTQFGKPVTLSCSQTLNHNVMYWYQQKSSQAPKLLFHYYDKDFNNEADTPDNFQSRRPNTSFCFLDIRSPGLGDTAMYLCATSRSKQGRYEKLFFGSGTQLSVL.

This chain uses TRBV7-9 with TRBJ2-5; a possible D gene is TRBD1 (6 bases). The CDR3 loop spans 16 amino acids. Germline V gene lookup returns CDR1 SEHNR and CDR2 FQNEAQ (reference sequence). The V and J ends lost 5 bases and 9 bases respectively, with 25 bases between them. The CDR3 spells CASSRRAGGRAGAQYF. The CDR3 region has the DNA TGTGCCAGCAGCCGTAGGGCGGGCGGACGGGCAGGGGCCCAGTACTTC.

This clone was counted a single time. The chain carries TRBV7-9 and TRBJ2-1; TRBD2 agrees at 10 bases. The germline gives CDR1 SEHNR, CDR2 FQNEAQ (reference sequence). The CDR3 runs 17 residues. After removal of 1 base from V and 6 bases from J, the junction contained 9 bases not matched to a gene. This CDR3 is CASSLGTSGTRGNEQFF. As DNA, the CDR3 is TGTGCCAGCAGCTTAGGGACTAGCGGAACCAGGGGCAATGAGCAGTTCTTC.

The chain employs TRBV7-2 and TRBJ2-7; TRBD1 agrees at 10 bases. V was pared by 0 bases and J by 5 bases, with 7 bases of the junction left unmatched. Germline V gives CDR1 SGHTA, CDR2 FQGNSA. The CDR3 totals 16 residues. CDR3 amino acids: CASSLASGTGANEQYF. The CDR3 region has the DNA TGTGCCAGCAGCTTAGCTTCGGGGACAGGGGCTAACGAGCAGTACTTC.